These T cell receptor beta chains were read from a single sample in a study of blood T cell repertoires in COVID-19. Generated by immunoSEQ multiplex PCR, the TCRdb table keeps only in-frame clones and is missing some. The sample carries fewer than 90,000 clones, roughly 80% recorded once. What was sequenced was peripheral blood. These receptors originate from a man between 65 and 85 years old with COVID-19, enrolled during active disease. Both conserved end residues are part of each CDR3. D genes are given only for firm matches. A row's size may be missing; if present it is once, few, many or a size class.

clone_size,v_call,d_call,cdr3_aa
NA,TRBV4-3,NA,CASSQGSQGGSPLHF
few,TRBV7-2,TRBD1,CASSSTRRGQGMRAYEQYF
NA,TRBV5-1,TRBD1,CASSPTGTALLGQYF
few,TRBV4-3,TRBD1,CASREQGMGNTIYF
NA,TRBV27,TRBD2,CASYPAGKSYEQYF
NA,TRBV6-5,NA,CASSFPGAVGYTF
NA,TRBV5-4,NA,CASSLDLRVSYNEQFF
NA,TRBV5-8,NA,CASSLGFSGKETQYF
NA,TRBV9,TRBD1,CASSAQQGANGYTF
few,TRBV30,NA,CAWTVGQLGNEQFF
NA,TRBV2,TRBD2,CASNPVAGGTGEQYF
NA,TRBV28,TRBD1,CASAVRTGGGELFF
NA,TRBV7-2,TRBD2,CASRPPGLASRDTQYF
NA,TRBV7-9,NA,CASSPWGGEAFF
NA,TRBV4-2,NA,CASSQREDNEQFF
NA,TRBV19,TRBD1,CASGAGGSYEQYF
NA,TRBV9,NA,CASGDNMNTEAFF
NA,TRBV3-1/TRBV3-2,NA,CASSQGLINQPQHF
NA,TRBV7-2,NA,CASSLDPYRVSAFF
NA,TRBV27,TRBD1,CASSLRDSLFYEQYF
NA,TRBV11-2,NA,CASSLESVARSTDTQYF
NA,TRBV28,TRBD1,CASSSPGQGTEAFF
NA,TRBV5-1,TRBD2,CASGEGERGGFDNEQFF
once,TRBV27,TRBD1,CASSLSQGASYEQYF
NA,TRBV3-1/TRBV3-2,TRBD2,CASSQNDPVTSGSQETQYF
NA,TRBV19,NA,CASSGNTEAFF
NA,TRBV10-3,TRBD1,CAISENRGPQPQHF
few,TRBV6-5,TRBD1,CASSYLQGESYEQYF
NA,TRBV7-9,NA,CASSHSGGTNYGYTF
NA,TRBV2,TRBD2,CASSTPGLVTDTQYF
many,TRBV19,TRBD1,CASSIRTAGTGENQPQHF
NA,TRBV4-2,NA,CASSQDLAVRGTQYF
few,TRBV7-2,NA,CASSLKGGQRNNEQFF
few,TRBV11-2,TRBD1,CASSLVLGRGERNTEAFF
NA,TRBV7-9,TRBD1,CASSFDRGGDEKLFF
NA,TRBV28,NA,CASRGANEQFF
NA,TRBV11-3,TRBD1,CASSPGGTGNEKLFF
NA,TRBV2,TRBD2,CASSDGLAGTDTQYF
once,TRBV29-1,NA,CSVAWGVTYEQYF
NA,TRBV9,NA,CASSVSGGGSGNTIYF
NA,TRBV28,NA,CASSQGRGEQYF
NA,TRBV30,NA,CAWRGARYTGELFF
NA,TRBV6-5,TRBD2,CASSGAGRYEQYF
NA,TRBV5-1,TRBD1,CASSLGQGVTEAFF
NA,TRBV5-6,NA,CASSLQGRVAFF
NA,TRBV19,NA,CASSLVTAINFNEQFF
NA,TRBV15,NA,CATSPRRGSGNTIYF
NA,TRBV6-5,TRBD2,CASRETSGGREQFF
NA,TRBV21-1,NA,CASSKEQGAPYEQYF
NA,TRBV18,NA,CASSQGVEKLFF
NA,TRBV7-9,NA,CASSLAAYGYTF
once,TRBV5-1,NA,CASSLAEGANYGYTF